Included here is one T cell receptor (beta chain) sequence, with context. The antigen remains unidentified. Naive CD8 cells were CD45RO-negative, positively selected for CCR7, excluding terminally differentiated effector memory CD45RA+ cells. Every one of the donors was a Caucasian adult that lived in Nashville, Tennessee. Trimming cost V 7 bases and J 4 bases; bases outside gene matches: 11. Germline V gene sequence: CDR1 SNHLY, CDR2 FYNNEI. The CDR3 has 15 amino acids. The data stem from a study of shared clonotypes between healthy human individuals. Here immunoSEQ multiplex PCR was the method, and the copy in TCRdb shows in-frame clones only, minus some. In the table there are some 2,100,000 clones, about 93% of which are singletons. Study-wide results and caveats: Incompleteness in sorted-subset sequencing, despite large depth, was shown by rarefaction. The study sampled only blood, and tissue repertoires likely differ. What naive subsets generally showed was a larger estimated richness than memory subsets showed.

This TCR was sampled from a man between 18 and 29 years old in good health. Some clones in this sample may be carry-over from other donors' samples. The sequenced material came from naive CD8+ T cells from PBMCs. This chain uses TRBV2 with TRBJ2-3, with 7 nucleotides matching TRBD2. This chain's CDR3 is CASIRGGSRSDTQYF. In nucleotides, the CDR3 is TGTGCCAGCATCCGGGGAGGGAGCCGGTCAGATACGCAGTATTTT.